The TCR beta chain described here comes from a study of blood T cell repertoires in COVID-19. Produced via immunoSEQ multiplex PCR; TCRdb's table is partial and in-frame only. The sample holds some 12,000 clones; around nine tenths are singletons and the top ten take approximately 11%. The table lists this clone with a few counts. CDR3 length: 15 residues. CDR1 SNHLY and CDR2 FYNNEI come from the germline V gene. The V gene end was trimmed by 6 bases and the J gene end by 5 bases; junction bases not matched to a gene: 10. The V gene is TRBV2, the J gene TRBJ1-5; TRBD1 aligns across 7 bases. Sequenced input: peripheral blood. The receptor was isolated from a human donor in a cohort sampled during active COVID-19. The CDR3 sequence is CASSETAGGYQPQHF. CDR3 nucleotides: TGTGCCAGCAGCGAGACGGCAGGGGGGTATCAGCCCCAGCATTTT.